Shown below are 30 T cell receptor beta chains from a single sample sequenced in a study of cytomegalovirus exposure and HLA in healthy donors. Amplification used 60 Vbeta primers and 13 Jbeta primers. TCRdb's copy holds only in-frame clones and misses some; the assay was immunoSEQ multiplex PCR. The sample contains 150,000 to 200,000 clones, roughly 74% of which appear only once. Sequencing was done on a sample of PBMCs. These receptors all come from a man between 18 and 29 years old in good health and CMV-seropositive.

The chain employs TRBV2 and TRBJ2-7; no reliable D call. CDR3 size: 12 residues. Trimming left V 9 bases short and J 6 bases short, with 15 bases between. Germline lookup yields CDR1 SNHLY and CDR2 FYNNEI. CDR3 in amino acids: CASFLTRGEQYF. The CDR3 DNA sequence: TGTGCCAGTTTTTTGACTCGAGGCGAGCAGTACTTC. The variable domain in full, with the rest retrieved from reference TRBV2 and TRBJ2-7, is EPEVTQTPSHQVTQMGQEVILRCVPISNHLYFYWYRQILGQKVEFLVSFYNNEISEKSEIFDDQFSVERPDGSNFTLKIRSTKLEDSAMYFCASFLTRGEQYFGPGTRLTVT.

This clone was seen a single time. V and J are TRBV7-6 and TRBJ2-1; D possibly corresponds to TRBD1 (6 bases). V gave up 1 base and J gave up 5 bases, with 15 bases separating them. The germline V gene encodes CDR1 SGHVS and CDR2 FNYEAQ. The CDR3 has 16 amino acids. In DNA form, the CDR3 reads TGTGCCAGCAGCTTAGGCCGGCAGGGGAAGGACAATGAGCAGTTCTTC. It translates to CASSLGRQGKDNEQFF.

The rearrangement joins TRBV28 to TRBJ2-1; 7 bases map to TRBD2. Trimming at V came to 8 bases and at J to 5 bases, leaving 12 bases not matched to a gene. CDR3 length: 15 amino acids. Germline V gene sequence: CDR1 MDHEN, CDR2 SYDVKM. CDR3 in DNA: TGTGCCAGCGAAAGGAGAGGGCGGGGGAACAATGAGCAGTTCTTC. Its translation is CASERRGRGNNEQFF. The whole variable domain, filled in from reference TRBV28 and TRBJ2-1, reads DVKVTQSSRYLVKRTGEKVFLECVQDMDHENMFWYRQDPGLGLRLIYFSYDVKMKEKGDIPEGYSVSREKKERFSLILESASTNQTSMYLCASERRGRGNNEQFFGPGTRLTVL.

This clone has just a few counts. The rearrangement joins TRBV11-1 to TRBJ1-1; D possibly corresponds to TRBD1 (6 bases). Germline V gene sequence: CDR1 SGHAT, CDR2 FQDESV (reference sequence). The CDR3 loop spans 14 amino acids. V dropped 1 base and J dropped 5 bases, with 11 bases sitting between them. CDR3 protein: CASSLGQGFTEAFF. CDR3 in DNA: TGTGCCAGCAGCTTAGGCCAGGGGTTTACTGAAGCTTTCTTT.

The V gene is TRBV2, the J gene TRBJ2-5; possibly TRBD2 for D (5 bases). This CDR3 contains 13 residues. Per germline, CDR1 SNHLY and CDR2 FYNNEI. The V gene lost 6 bases and the J gene lost 3 bases, with 11 bases spanning the gap. The CDR3 DNA sequence: TGTGCCAGCAGCTACGGGGAGAAAGAGACCCAGTACTTC. Translation gives CASSYGEKETQYF.

The chain's CDR3 is CAWSLLGQTPGHEQYF. CDR3 coding DNA: TGTGCCTGGAGTCTCCTAGGACAAACGCCTGGCCACGAGCAGTACTTC. This sequence joins TRBV30 and TRBJ2-7; D possibly corresponds to TRBD1 (5 bases). Trimming took off 2 bases at V and 5 bases at J, with 22 bases between the two ends. Germline V lookup: CDR1 GTSNPN, CDR2 SVGIG (reference sequence). CDR3 length: 16 residues.

In this sample, this clone turned up a few times. The J gene is TRBJ2-3, the V gene TRBV19; TRBD2 matches at 9 bases. CDR3 size: 16 residues. V dropped 3 bases and J dropped 2; count of bases not matched to a gene: 6. Germline V gives CDR1 LNHDA, CDR2 SQIVND (reference sequence). DNA for the CDR3: TGTGCCAGTAGTATTCTCCTAGCGGGATCCACAGATACGCAGTATTTT. Translation gives CASSILLAGSTDTQYF.

V and J are TRBV9 and TRBJ2-5; no clear D. CDR3 size: 14 residues. V shed 3 bases and J shed 2 bases, with 11 bases lying between them. Germline V gene lookup returns CDR1 SGDLS and CDR2 YYNGEE. CDR3 region: CASSAAWQQETQYF. For the CDR3, the DNA is TGTGCCAGCAGCGCCGCATGGCAGCAAGAGACCCAGTACTTC.

The rearrangement joins TRBV28 to TRBJ2-7, with 11 positions matching TRBD1. V trimming: 6 bases; J trimming: 3 bases; junction bases outside the gene matches: 16. CDR3 size: 18 residues. Germline V gives CDR1 MDHEN, CDR2 SYDVKM. The CDR3 region has the DNA TGTGCCAGCAGGAATGCCGGGACAGGGGGTTCCCCCATCTACGAGCAGTACTTC. Its protein product is CASRNAGTGGSPIYEQYF.

The rearrangement joins TRBV9 to TRBJ2-3, with 10 bases matching TRBD2. Germline V gene sequence: CDR1 SGDLS, CDR2 YYNGEE. The CDR3 length is 15 residues. V was pared by 4 bases and J by 7 bases, with 9 bases of the junction left unmatched. The CDR3 region is CASSPGLAGVYTQYF. The DNA of the CDR3 is TGTGCCAGCAGCCCCGGCCTAGCGGGAGTTTATACGCAGTATTTT.

The chain uses TRBV30 and TRBJ1-2, with no clear D. With 5 bases removed from V and 9 bases from J, the gap between germline ends came to 16 bases. CDR1 and CDR2 (germline): GTSNPN, SVGIG (reference sequence). The CDR3 sequence is 12 residues long. Here the CDR3 DNA reads TGTGCCTGGCCCCGAAATCGCGTACGCTACACCTTC. As protein: CAWPRNRVRYTF.

This chain connects TRBV7-3 to TRBJ2-7; 9 nucleotides agree with TRBD2. The CDR3 spans 15 residues. The J segment lost 7 bases and the V segment lost 5 bases, leaving 12 bases of the junction unmatched. Germline CDR1 is SGHTA and CDR2 is FQGTGA. The CDR3 DNA reads TGTGCCAGCAGCAAGACTAGCGGCCCGACAGGGGAGCAGTACTTC. Translated, it gives CASSKTSGPTGEQYF.

The CDR3 region has the DNA TGTGCCAGTAGTATTTCAGGCTATGGCTACACCTTC. This gives the protein CASSISGYGYTF. The gene calls are TRBV19 and TRBJ1-2, with D unresolved. The CDR3 extends over 12 amino acids. Germline CDR1 is LNHDA and CDR2 is SQIVND (reference sequence). The germline V and J ends were trimmed by 3 bases and 4 bases, with 6 bases remaining between them.

The chain recombines TRBV5-1 with TRBJ2-5, with D uncertain. The germline V and J ends were trimmed by 4 bases and 5 bases, with 18 bases remaining between them. This CDR3 has 15 residues. CDR1 SGHRS and CDR2 YFSETQ come from the germline V gene. The CDR3: CASSEKTDLRETQYF. The CDR3 region has the DNA TGCGCCAGCAGCGAAAAGACCGACCTGAGGGAGACCCAGTACTTC.

This clone showed up just a few times. The chain carries TRBV5-1 and TRBJ1-1; the D gene is possibly TRBD1 (5 bases). In germline, CDR1 is SGHRS, CDR2 YFSETQ. There are 13 residues in the CDR3. V lost 0 bases and J 7 bases, leaving 10 bases between the germline ends. CDR3 DNA sequence: TGCGCCAGCAGCTTGGCCCGTGACAGTGAAGCTTTCTTT. Protein: CASSLARDSEAFF. The whole variable domain, filled in from reference TRBV5-1 and TRBJ1-1, reads KAGVTQTPRYLIKTRGQQVTLSCSPISGHRSVSWYQQTPGQGLQFLFEYFSETQRNKGNFPGRFSGRQFSNSRSEMNVSTLELGDSALYLCASSLARDSEAFFGQGTRLTVV.

In the case of this clone: One end of the junction fails to match germline, which may point to a read error. This chain connects TRBV7-7 to TRBJ2-7; the D call may be TRBD1 or TRBD2 (5 bases each). This CDR3 spans 13 amino acids. Looked up from germline, CDR1 is SSHAT and CDR2 is FNYEAQ (reference sequence). The CDR3 coding sequence is TGTGCTAGCAGCTTAGGGGAGAGCTACGAGCAGTACTTC. This encodes CASSLGESYEQYF.

The chain links TRBV2 to TRBJ2-1; 7 nucleotides match TRBD2. Germline loops: CDR1 SNHLY, CDR2 FYNNEI. With 4 bases clipped from V and 9 bases from J, the junction kept 15 bases outside the gene matches. The CDR3 totals 16 residues. Here the CDR3 reads CASSGGLAGRVSEQFF. The CDR3 DNA follows: TGTGCCAGCAGTGGGGGGTTGGCGGGGAGGGTGAGTGAGCAGTTCTTC.

The CDR3 coding sequence is TGTGCCAGCAGGCCGACAGAGCGCACAGATACGCAGTATTTT. Amino acid sequence: CASRPTERTDTQYF. V is TRBV2 and J is TRBJ2-3, with a possible D match to TRBD1 (5 bases). The CDR3 is 14 residues long. Trimming pared 6 bases from V and 1 base from J, leaving 11 bases between. Germline loops: CDR1 SNHLY, CDR2 FYNNEI. Combining the CDR3 with reference TRBV2 and TRBJ2-3 gives the whole variable domain EPEVTQTPSHQVTQMGQEVILRCVPISNHLYFYWYRQILGQKVEFLVSFYNNEISEKSEIFDDQFSVERPDGSNFTLKIRSTKLEDSAMYFCASRPTERTDTQYFGPGTRLTVL.

DNA of the CDR3: TGTGCCAGTAGTATAGCTGTGAGACAGTATAGCAATCAGCCCCAGCATTTT. It translates to CASSIAVRQYSNQPQHF. The chain uses TRBV19 and TRBJ1-5, with TRBD1 as a possible D gene (5 bases). CDR3 length: 17 amino acids. In germline, CDR1 is LNHDA, CDR2 SQIVND (reference sequence). The ends were cut back, 1 base at V and 0 bases at J, with 13 bases in the middle.

The gene calls are TRBV28 and TRBJ2-6; D perhaps matches TRBD2 (5 bases). Trimming removed 6 bases from V and 2 bases from J, with 11 bases in between. The CDR3 extends over 15 amino acids. Germline CDR1 is MDHEN and CDR2 is SYDVKM. The CDR3 region is CASSLAGAGANVLTF. The CDR3 region has the DNA TGTGCCAGCAGCCTAGCCGGGGCTGGGGCCAACGTCCTGACTTTC.

The chain couples TRBV21-1 to TRBJ2-7; the DNA was not compared with TRBD2, the D call given in the table. TRBV21-1 is assigned pseudogene status. The CDR3 extends over 19 amino acids. CDR3 residues: CASSGSGEREFGLTYEQYF. As DNA, the CDR3 is TGTGCCAGCAGCGGTTCTGGGGAGCGGGAGTTTGGACTCACCTACGAGCAGTACTTC.

In this sample, this clone turned up once. The chain links TRBV29-1 to TRBJ2-7; D possibly corresponds to TRBD2 (6 bases). Between the trimmed V and J ends, which lost 6 bases and 0 bases, there was a span of 18 bases. Germline assignment: CDR1 SQVTM and CDR2 ANQGSEA. The CDR3 loop spans 15 amino acids. The CDR3 here is CSVKFRDSLSYEQYF. As DNA, the CDR3 is TGCAGCGTCAAATTCCGGGACTCCCTCTCCTACGAGCAGTACTTC.

The chain combines TRBV6-5 with TRBJ2-1; TRBD2 aligns across 8 bases. Per germline, CDR1 MNHEY and CDR2 SVGAGI. With V trimmed by 7 bases and J by 12 bases, 11 bases remained unmatched. The length of the CDR3 is 13 residues. The CDR3 loop reads CASTQISGSRQFF. CDR3 bases: TGTGCCAGCACCCAAATCAGCGGGAGCAGGCAGTTCTTC.

This clone was observed a single time. V gene TRBV11-1 combines with J gene TRBJ2-3; D perhaps matches TRBD2 (6 bases). Germline V gene sequence: CDR1 SGHAT, CDR2 FQDESV (reference sequence). The CDR3 spans 13 residues. V lost 8 bases, J lost 1 base, and 10 bases lay in between. DNA of the CDR3: TGTGCCAGCCGGGACTTCCGCACAGATACGCAGTATTTT. Residues: CASRDFRTDTQYF.

This rearrangement joins TRBV28 to TRBJ1-2; 10 bases are a match to TRBD1. The CDR3 totals 13 residues. V lost 6 bases to trimming and J lost 6 bases; unmatched junction nucleotides: 4. Per germline, CDR1 MDHEN and CDR2 SYDVKM. The CDR3 loop is CASSLGTGDGYTF. The CDR3 DNA reads as TGTGCCAGCAGCCTAGGGACAGGGGATGGCTACACCTTC.

This clone was seen just once. V usage is TRBV28 and J usage is TRBJ2-7, with D perhaps matching TRBD1 (5 bases). This CDR3 region has 10 residues. From germline, CDR1 is MDHEN and CDR2 SYDVKM. V dropped 8 bases and J dropped 5 bases, with 7 bases sitting between them. CDR3 nucleotide sequence: TGTGCCAGCGGACAAAACGAGCAGTACTTC. Encoded protein: CASGQNEQYF.

V usage is TRBV4-1 and J usage is TRBJ1-3; tentatively, D is TRBD1 (5 bases). Trimming took off 3 bases at V and 2 bases at J, with 8 bases between the two ends. The length of the CDR3 is 14 residues. CDR1 MGHRA and CDR2 YSYEKL come from the germline V gene. Written as DNA, the CDR3 is TGCGCCAGCAGCCAGGACAAGACTGGAAACACCATATATTTT. As protein: CASSQDKTGNTIYF.

Details on this clone: One end of the junction does not line up with germline, which may come from a read error. V gene TRBV5-1 combines with J gene TRBJ2-3; D is possibly TRBD1 (6 bases). Germline values: CDR1 SGHRS, CDR2 YFSETQ. CDR3 size: 15 residues. This CDR3 reads CASSFSGTRTDTQYF. The CDR3 DNA is TGCGCTAGCAGCTTCTCGGGGACAAGGACCGATACGCAGTATTTT. The full variable domain, rest sourced from reference TRBV5-1 and TRBJ2-3, is KAGVTQTPRYLIKTRGQQVTLSCSPISGHRSVSWYQQTPGQGLQFLFEYFSETQRNKGNFPGRFSGRQFSNSRSEMNVSTLELGDSALYLCASSFSGTRTDTQYFGPGTRLTVL.

The chain uses TRBV2 and TRBJ2-7; TRBD1 aligns across 11 bases. Germline loops: CDR1 SNHLY, CDR2 FYNNEI. V lost 4 bases to trimming and J lost 2 bases; unmatched junction nucleotides: 1. The CDR3 loop spans 14 amino acids. Here the CDR3 reads CASSGDRGAYEQYF. The CDR3 DNA reads as TGTGCCAGCAGTGGGGACAGGGGGGCCTACGAGCAGTACTTC.

The chain uses TRBV27 and TRBJ2-1; D is uncertain. The germline gives CDR1 MNHEY, CDR2 SMNVEV (reference sequence). V was clipped by 4 bases and J by 10 bases, with 23 bases between them. This CDR3 has 16 residues. The CDR3 bases are TGTGCCAGCAGTTCTATATCCCCCTCCCCGAACGAGGAGCAGTTCTTC. This encodes CASSSISPSPNEEQFF.